The rows below give T cell receptor beta chains drawn from one sample of a study of blood T cell repertoires in COVID-19. Measured with immunoSEQ multiplex PCR; TCRdb has only the in-frame clones, and not every one. Of 200,000 or so clones in the sample, roughly 90% were seen once. The sequenced sample consisted of peripheral blood. The receptors come from a woman aged 55-75 years with acute or convalescent COVID-19. Both conserved end residues are trimmed from each CDR3. A D gene is named only where the DNA matches it firmly.

>TRBD2|TRBV29-1
SVESSGTRETQY
>-|TRBV2
ASRIQTNYGYT
>TRBD2|TRBV19
ASSIGFPGGKNIQY
>-|TRBV14
ASSQDGAYGYT
>-|TRBV14
ASSLLRETQY
>-|TRBV4-3
ASSHDRSTDEKLF
>-|TRBV5-1
ASSLSGPDTQY
>TRBD1|TRBV2
ASSTDRGNSPLH
>TRBD2|TRBV7-6
ASSSSGTRYNEQF
>-|TRBV3-1/TRBV3-2
ASSRTGGMGGYT
>-|TRBV28
ASSDPGKLF
>-|TRBV10-2
ASNRGQTNTGELF
>-|TRBV3-1/TRBV3-2
ASSQRLALTGELF
>TRBD2|TRBV7-2
ASSLATVLAGTDTQY
>-|TRBV24-1
ATSDPGGNTIY
>-|TRBV18
ASSPQGGTEAF
>-|TRBV28
ASSYGGQDEKLF
>-|TRBV18
ASSQQTSTDTQY
>TRBD1|TRBV6-5
ASSRTGDGNTIY
>-|TRBV29-1
SVGAGPNQPQH
>-|TRBV5-6
ASSNRKRSSYNEQF
>TRBD1|TRBV7-2
ASSWGGQGREKLF
>-|TRBV18
ASSPAADSGNTIY
>TRBD1|TRBV6-5
ASSYRDRARGYT
>TRBD1|TRBV29-1
SVEVTGTGGGYT
>-|TRBV11-3
ASSLGRNTIY
>TRBD2|TRBV19
ASRNGLANTGELF
>TRBD2|TRBV6-5
ASRAGGMVNEQF
>TRBD1|TRBV3-1/TRBV3-2
ASSLQGAGYGYT
>TRBD2|TRBV5-6
ASSHSGGRGYEQY
>TRBD1|TRBV5-1
ASSLLQQGQTEAF